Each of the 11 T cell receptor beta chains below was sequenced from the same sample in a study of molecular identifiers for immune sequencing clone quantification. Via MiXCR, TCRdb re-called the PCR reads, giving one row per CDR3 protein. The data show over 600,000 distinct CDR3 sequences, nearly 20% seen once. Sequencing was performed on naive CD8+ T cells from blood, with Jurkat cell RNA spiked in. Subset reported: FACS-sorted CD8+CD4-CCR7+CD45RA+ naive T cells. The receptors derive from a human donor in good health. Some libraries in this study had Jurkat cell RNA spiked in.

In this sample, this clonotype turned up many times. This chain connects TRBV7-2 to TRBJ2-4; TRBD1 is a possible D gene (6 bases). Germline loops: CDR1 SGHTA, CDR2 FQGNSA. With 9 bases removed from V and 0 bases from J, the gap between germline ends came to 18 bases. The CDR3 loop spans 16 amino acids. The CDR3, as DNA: TGTGCCAGTTCAGGGGCGGAACTCCTAGCCAAAAACATTCAGTACTTC. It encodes CASSGAELLAKNIQYF.

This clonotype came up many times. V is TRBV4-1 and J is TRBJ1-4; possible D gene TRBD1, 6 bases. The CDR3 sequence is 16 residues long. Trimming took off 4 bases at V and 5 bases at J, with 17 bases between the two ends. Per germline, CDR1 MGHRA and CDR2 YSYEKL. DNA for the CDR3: TGCGCCAGCAGCCCCGGGACGGTGAGGGGGAATGAAAAACTGTTTTTT. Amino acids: CASSPGTVRGNEKLFF.

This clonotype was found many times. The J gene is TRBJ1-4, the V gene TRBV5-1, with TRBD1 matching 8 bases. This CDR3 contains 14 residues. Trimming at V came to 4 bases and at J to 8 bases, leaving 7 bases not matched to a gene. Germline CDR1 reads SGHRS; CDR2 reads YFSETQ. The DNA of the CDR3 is TGCGCCAGCAGCCGACAGGGGTTGAGGGAAAAACTGTTTTTT. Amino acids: CASSRQGLREKLFF.

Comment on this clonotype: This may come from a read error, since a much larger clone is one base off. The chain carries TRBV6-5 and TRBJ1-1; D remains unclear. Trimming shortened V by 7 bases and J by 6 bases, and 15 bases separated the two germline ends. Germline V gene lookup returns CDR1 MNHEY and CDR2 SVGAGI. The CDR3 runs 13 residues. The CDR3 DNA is TGTGCCAGCAACGGACTCTCGGACGCTGAAGCTTTCTTT. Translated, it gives CASNGLSDAEAFF.

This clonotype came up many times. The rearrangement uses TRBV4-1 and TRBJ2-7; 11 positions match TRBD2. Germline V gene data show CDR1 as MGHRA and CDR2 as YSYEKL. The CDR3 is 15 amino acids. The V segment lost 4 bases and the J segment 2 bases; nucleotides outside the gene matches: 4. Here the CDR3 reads CASSPTSGEAYEQYF. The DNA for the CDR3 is TGCGCCAGCAGCCCGACTAGCGGGGAGGCCTACGAGCAGTACTTC.

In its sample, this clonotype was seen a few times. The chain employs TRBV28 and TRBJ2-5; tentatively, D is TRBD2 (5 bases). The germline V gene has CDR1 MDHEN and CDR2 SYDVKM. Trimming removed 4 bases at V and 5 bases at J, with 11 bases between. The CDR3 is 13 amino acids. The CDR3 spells CASSYLALETQYF. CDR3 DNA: TGTGCCAGCAGTTATCTAGCTTTGGAGACCCAGTACTTC.

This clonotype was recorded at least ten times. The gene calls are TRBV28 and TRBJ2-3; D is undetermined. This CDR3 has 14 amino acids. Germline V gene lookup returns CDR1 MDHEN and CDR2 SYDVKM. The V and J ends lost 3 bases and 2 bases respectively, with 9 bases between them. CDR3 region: CASSFPPDTDTQYF. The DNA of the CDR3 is TGTGCCAGCAGTTTTCCTCCAGACACAGATACGCAGTATTTT.

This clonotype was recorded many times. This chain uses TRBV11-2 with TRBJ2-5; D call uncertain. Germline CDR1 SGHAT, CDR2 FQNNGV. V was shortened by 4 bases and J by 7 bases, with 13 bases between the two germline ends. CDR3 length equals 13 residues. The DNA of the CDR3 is TGTGCCAGCAGCTCCGGCCTCATGGCGACCCAGTACTTC. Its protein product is CASSSGLMATQYF.

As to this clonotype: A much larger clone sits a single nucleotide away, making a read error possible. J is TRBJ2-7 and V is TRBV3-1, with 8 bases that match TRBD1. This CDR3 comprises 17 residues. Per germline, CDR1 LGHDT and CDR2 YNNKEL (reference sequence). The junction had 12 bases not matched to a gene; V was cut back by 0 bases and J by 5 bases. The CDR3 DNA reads TGTGCCAGCAGCCAAGAGGTGGGGGCAGGGGGCAGCGACGAGCAGTACTTC. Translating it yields CASSQEVGAGGSDEQYF.

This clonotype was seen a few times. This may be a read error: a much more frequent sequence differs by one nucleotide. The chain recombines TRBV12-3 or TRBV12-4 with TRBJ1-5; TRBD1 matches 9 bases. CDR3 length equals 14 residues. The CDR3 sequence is CASSPGTGFQSQHF. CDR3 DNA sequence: TGTGCCAGCAGTCCGGGGACAGGGTTTCAGTCCCAGCATTTT.

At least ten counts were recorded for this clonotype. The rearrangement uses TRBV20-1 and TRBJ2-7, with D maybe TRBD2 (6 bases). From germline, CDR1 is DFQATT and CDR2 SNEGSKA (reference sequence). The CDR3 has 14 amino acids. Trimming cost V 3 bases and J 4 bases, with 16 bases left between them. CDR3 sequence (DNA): TGCAGTGCTAGTACCGGGAGTTCACCATACGAGCAGTACTTC. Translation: CSASTGSSPYEQYF.